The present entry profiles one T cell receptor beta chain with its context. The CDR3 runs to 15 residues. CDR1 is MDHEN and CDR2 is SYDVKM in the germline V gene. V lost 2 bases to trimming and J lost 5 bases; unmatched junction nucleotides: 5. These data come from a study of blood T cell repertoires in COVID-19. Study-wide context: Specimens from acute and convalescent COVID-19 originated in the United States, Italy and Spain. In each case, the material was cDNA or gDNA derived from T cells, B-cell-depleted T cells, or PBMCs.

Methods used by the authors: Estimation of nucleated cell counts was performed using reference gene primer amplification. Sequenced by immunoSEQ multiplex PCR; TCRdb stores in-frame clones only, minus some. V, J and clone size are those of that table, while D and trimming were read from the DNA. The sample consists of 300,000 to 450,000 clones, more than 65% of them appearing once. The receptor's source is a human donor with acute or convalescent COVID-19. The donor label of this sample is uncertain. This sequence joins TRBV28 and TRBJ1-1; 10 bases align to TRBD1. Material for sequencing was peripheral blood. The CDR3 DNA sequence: TGTGCCAGCAGTTTACCGACAGGGGGCGGAACTGAAGCTTTCTTT. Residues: CASSLPTGGGTEAFF.